The next 21 T cell receptor beta chains were all read from a single sample in a study of vaccination and CD4 T cells after COVID-19. The antigens for these receptors are not known. Cultured CD4+ T cell DNA was sequenced using the Oncomine TCR Beta short-read assay. TCRdb reprocessed the PCR reads with MiXCR, giving one entry per CDR3 protein. The sample gives 7,500 to 9,000 distinct CDR3 sequences, about 51% of which show up once; around 43% is in the top ten. As to treatment: roughly 10-day PBMC culture with coronavirus spike peptide pools or control peptides (ViraFEST assay). The sequenced sample was CD4+ T cells from blood, cultured in vitro. These receptors were collected from a human donor who had recovered from COVID-19.

CDR3 in DNA: TGTGCCAGCAGTGTTCTCCTCTCCACTCGAGGGGATACGCAGTATTTT. Amino acids: CASSVLLSTRGDTQYF. The gene calls are TRBV6-1 and TRBJ2-3, with a possible D match to TRBD2 (5 bases). The CDR3 is made up of 16 amino acids. Trimming removed 4 bases from V and 6 bases from J, with 20 bases in between. Germline V gene sequence: CDR1 MNHNS, CDR2 SASEGT.

The rearrangement uses TRBV20-1 and TRBJ1-6; no firm D call. Trimming cost V 3 bases and J 0 bases, with 9 bases left between them. This CDR3 region has 15 residues. Germline V gives CDR1 DFQATT, CDR2 SNEGSKA (reference sequence). CDR3 loop: CSASFGSSYNSPLHF. CDR3 in DNA: TGCAGTGCTAGTTTCGGTAGCTCCTATAATTCACCCCTCCACTTT.

The genes are TRBV20-1 and TRBJ2-2; D is unresolved. CDR1 and CDR2 from the germline V gene are DFQATT and SNEGSKA (reference sequence). Trimming left V 1 base short and J 5 bases short, with 8 bases between. The CDR3 consists of 13 residues. CDR3 DNA sequence: TGCAGTGCTAGAGCTTTTAGTACCGGGGAGCTGTTTTTT. Protein sequence: CSARAFSTGELFF.

The rearrangement uses TRBV4-2 and TRBJ1-2, with 7 bases fitting TRBD1. Germline CDR1 LGHNA, CDR2 YNFKEQ. CDR3 length: 18 amino acids. V shed 0 bases and J 8 bases; nucleotides not matched to a gene: 18. The CDR3 DNA sequence: TGTGCCAGCAGCCAAGATTTGTACAGGGGCGTTGGGGACATGGGCTACACCTTC. As protein: CASSQDLYRGVGDMGYTF.

V gene TRBV7-9 combines with J gene TRBJ1-1; D is possibly TRBD1 (5 bases). From germline, CDR1 is SEHNR and CDR2 FQNEAQ (reference sequence). This CDR3 contains 14 residues. The germline V and J ends were trimmed by 6 bases and 1 base, with 12 bases remaining between them. CDR3 nucleotide sequence: TGTGCCAGCAGAGCAGGACAAGCGAACACTGAAGCTTTCTTT. This translates into CASRAGQANTEAFF.

The chain is built from TRBV27 and TRBJ2-3; 13 bases agree with TRBD2. Germline CDR1 MNHEY, CDR2 SMNVEV (reference sequence). V was pared by 3 bases and J by 3 bases, with 15 bases of the junction left unmatched. The CDR3 is made up of 20 amino acids. CDR3 amino acids: CASSFGLAGAGRKLTDTQYF. CDR3 DNA: TGTGCCAGCAGTTTTGGACTAGCGGGAGCCGGGCGAAAATTGACAGATACGCAGTATTTT.

The chain recombines TRBV9 with TRBJ2-5, with D perhaps TRBD2 (6 bases). CDR1 is SGDLS, CDR2 YYNGEE, per germline. The ends were cut back, 2 bases at V and 2 bases at J, with 10 bases in the middle. This CDR3 has 14 amino acids. The CDR3 sequence: CASSVGGSQETQYF. In DNA form, the CDR3 reads TGTGCCAGCAGCGTTGGGGGGTCTCAAGAGACCCAGTACTTC.

This clonotype was seen a few times. The chain combines TRBV10-1 with TRBJ1-1, with D perhaps matching TRBD1 (6 bases). Trimming pared 6 bases from V and 4 bases from J, leaving 9 bases between. Per germline, CDR1 WNHNN and CDR2 SYGVQD (reference sequence). The CDR3 is 12 amino acids. The CDR3: CASRRQATEAFF. The CDR3 coding sequence is TGCGCCAGCAGAAGACAGGCCACTGAAGCTTTCTTT.

The chain has TRBV7-2 and TRBJ1-1; unclear D gene. Germline CDR1 is SGHTA and CDR2 is FQGNSA. The CDR3 loop spans 13 amino acids. V lost 1 base and J 9 bases, leaving 12 bases between the germline ends. The CDR3 DNA reads TGTGCCAGCAGCTTAGGGGGAACGACTAAAGCTTTCTTT. It codes for CASSLGGTTKAFF. The full variable domain, completed using reference TRBV7-2 and TRBJ1-1, is GAGVSQSPSNKVTEKGKDVELRCDPISGHTALYWYRQSLGQGLEFLIYFQGNSAPDKSGLPSDRFSAERTGGSVSTLTIQRTQQEDSAVYLCASSLGGTTKAFFGQGTRLTVV.

The chain carries TRBV7-3 and TRBJ2-5, with D uncertain. The CDR3 contains 13 residues. Trimming cost V 5 bases and J 5 bases, with 12 bases left between them. Per the germline V gene, CDR1 is SGHTA and CDR2 is FQGTGA. CDR3 sequence: CASSLRPRETQYF. The CDR3 DNA reads as TGTGCCAGCAGCCTCCGTCCTCGGGAGACCCAGTACTTC.

This clonotype turned up a few times. The chain recombines TRBV7-9 with TRBJ2-5; D might be TRBD2 (6 bases). V lost 7 bases and J 4 bases, leaving 13 bases between the germline ends. The germline V gene encodes CDR1 SEHNR and CDR2 FQNEAQ (reference sequence). CDR3 length equals 13 residues. The CDR3 loop is CASIAVGGETQYF. In nucleotides, the CDR3 is TGTGCCAGCATCGCGGTGGGGGGAGAGACCCAGTACTTC.

This clonotype was recorded a few times. V is TRBV21-1 and J is TRBJ1-5; the table calls TRBD1, which could not be checked here. TRBV21-1 is described as a pseudogene. The CDR3 extends over 15 amino acids. The CDR3: CASNVDSVACQPQHF. The DNA for the CDR3 is TGTGCCAGCAACGTGGACAGTGTGGCGTGTCAGCCCCAGCATTTT.

The chain employs TRBV11-1 and TRBJ2-7; the match to TRBD1 covers 9 bases. Germline V gene sequence: CDR1 SGHAT, CDR2 FQDESV (reference sequence). The CDR3 is 14 residues long. V lost 3 bases, J lost 7 bases, and 7 bases stayed unmatched. The CDR3 nucleotides read TGTGCCAGCAGCTTCCCCGGGACAGGGCGGGAGCAGTACTTC. Encoded protein: CASSFPGTGREQYF.

The chain employs TRBV6-1 and TRBJ2-5; a possible D gene is TRBD1 (5 bases). The V gene's germline CDR1 is MNHNS and CDR2 SASEGT. CDR3 length: 14 residues. V lost 9 bases and J lost 0, with 14 bases in between. The CDR3 DNA reads TGTGCCAGTGAGAAGGGGCCAAACCAAGAGACCCAGTACTTC. Encoded protein: CASEKGPNQETQYF.

This chain links TRBV10-3 with TRBJ1-1; D gene ambiguous. This CDR3 has 13 amino acids. Germline lookup yields CDR1 ENHRY and CDR2 SYGVKD. V lost 3 bases and J 5 bases, leaving 10 bases between the germline ends. The CDR3 loop is CAISDARETEAFF. CDR3 coding DNA: TGTGCCATCAGTGATGCCCGTGAGACTGAAGCTTTCTTT.

This chain joins TRBV11-1 and TRBJ2-5, with 8 nucleotides matching TRBD1. The J segment lost 0 bases and the V segment lost 3 bases, leaving 9 bases of the junction unmatched. The CDR3 extends over 17 amino acids. Germline CDR1 reads SGHAT; CDR2 reads FQDESV (reference sequence). The CDR3: CASSFLEAGGHQETQYF. The CDR3 bases are TGTGCCAGCAGCTTTCTCGAGGCAGGGGGCCACCAAGAGACCCAGTACTTC.

J is TRBJ1-2 and V is TRBV7-2, with a weak D call TRBD1 (5 bases). The CDR3 runs to 13 residues. Germline CDR1 and CDR2: SGHTA and FQGNSA. The ends were cut back, 0 bases at V and 8 bases at J, with 10 bases in the middle. CDR3 amino acids: CASSLAEGVGYTF. The CDR3 DNA follows: TGTGCCAGCAGCTTAGCGGAAGGGGTGGGCTACACCTTC.

This clonotype was seen only a few times. The chain combines TRBV6-5 with TRBJ2-7, with D unclear. V lost 2 bases to trimming and J lost 0 bases, with 11 bases between them. There are 15 residues in the CDR3. Germline V gene lookup returns CDR1 MNHEY and CDR2 SVGAGI. The CDR3 spells CASSYPARHSYEQYF. CDR3 coding DNA: TGTGCCAGCAGTTACCCGGCCCGACACTCCTACGAGCAGTACTTC.

By frequency in the sample, this clonotype is medium-sized. The genes are TRBV28 and TRBJ2-7; tentative D call: TRBD2 (6 bases). The CDR3 covers 13 residues. Germline loops: CDR1 MDHEN, CDR2 SYDVKM. Trimming removed 7 bases from V and 3 bases from J, with 13 bases in between. The CDR3 DNA reads TGTGCCAGCACCGGAGGGCTAAACTACGAGCAGTACTTC. It specifies CASTGGLNYEQYF.

This chain links TRBV2 with TRBJ1-1, with unresolved D. V was clipped by 7 bases and J by 4 bases, with 16 bases between them. This CDR3 has 14 residues. CDR1 and CDR2 (germline): SNHLY, FYNNEI. CDR3 DNA: TGTGCCAGCACCAGAGAGCCCCAGAGCACTGAAGCTTTCTTT. Translating gives CASTREPQSTEAFF.

The chain uses TRBV7-2 and TRBJ2-7; 7 bases are shared with TRBD2. Losses at the gene ends were 4 bases for V and 5 bases for J; bases not matched to a gene: 20. Germline CDR1 SGHTA, CDR2 FQGNSA. CDR3 size: 18 residues. Written as DNA, the CDR3 is TGTGCCAGCAGCTACCTGGGGGGATTCAGCGGGATAGCGAACGAGCAGTACTTC. As protein: CASSYLGGFSGIANEQYF.